Listed below are T cell receptor beta chains from one sample, sequenced in a study of blood T cell repertoires in COVID-19. The method was immunoSEQ multiplex PCR; TCRdb's version includes in-frame clones alone and lacks a portion of them. Here the sample spans approximately 200,000 clones, about 87% being singletons. Sequenced material: PBMCs or T cells enriched from blood (not recorded which). The origin of the receptors is a woman in her twenties or thirties who had been exposed to COVID-19. The CDR3 runs from the conserved cysteine through the conserved F or W. D genes are given only for firm matches. Some rows mark clone size as missing; the rest say once, few, many or name a class of expanded clone.

V gene	D gene	J gene	clone size	CDR3 DNA	CDR3 protein
TRBV4-1	TRBD1	TRBJ1-1	NA	TGCGCCAGCAGCCGATACCGTGGGGCCACCCGGACAGGGAACACTGAAGCTTTCTTT	CASSRYRGATRTGNTEAFF
TRBV7-3	TRBD2	TRBJ2-5	NA	TGTGCCAGCAGCTCCGCGGGAGGGACTCAGGAGACCCAGTACTTC	CASSSAGGTQETQYF
TRBV30	NA	TRBJ2-3	NA	TGTGCCTCTACCCTCACAGATACGCAGTATTTT	CASTLTDTQYF
TRBV11-1	TRBD2	TRBJ2-1	once	TGTGCCAGCAGCCCGAGACTAGCGGGAGGCTCAAATGAGCAGTTCTTC	CASSPRLAGGSNEQFF
TRBV6-1	TRBD1	TRBJ1-1	NA	TGTGCCAGCAGTGAAACAGGGGGTCTCACTGAAGCTTTCTTT	CASSETGGLTEAFF
TRBV29-1	NA	TRBJ2-1	NA	TGCAGCGTCCATAGCGCACCCTACAATGAGCAGTTCTTC	CSVHSAPYNEQFF
TRBV27	TRBD2	TRBJ2-7	once	TGTGCCACCAGTTCTAAGGCTAGCGGGAGGGCCCTGACCTACGAGCAGTACTTC	CATSSKASGRALTYEQYF
TRBV2	NA	TRBJ2-2	NA	TGTGCCAGCCGGCTAGTTCTCAACACCGGGGAGCTGTTTTTT	CASRLVLNTGELFF
TRBV10-1	TRBD2	TRBJ2-2	NA	TGCGCCAGCAGTGGAGTAGGACTAGCGGGAGACGGTTACACCGGGGAGCTGTTTTTT	CASSGVGLAGDGYTGELFF
TRBV11-2	TRBD1	TRBJ1-2	NA	TGTGCCAGCAGCCGGGACAGGGCGATTACGAATTATGGCTACACCTTC	CASSRDRAITNYGYTF
TRBV13	TRBD2	TRBJ2-7	NA	TGTGCCAGCAGCTCCCTTTGGACTAGCGGGGGTAGCTACGAGCAGTACTTC	CASSSLWTSGGSYEQYF
TRBV18	TRBD2	TRBJ2-5	NA	TGTGCCAGCTCACCAAAGGGACTAGCGAGACTCACTTTCGAGACCCAGTACTTC	CASSPKGLARLTFETQYF
TRBV9	TRBD2	TRBJ2-7	NA	TGTGCCAGCAGCCCCGCAGCGGGAAGTGGGGAGCAGTACTTC	CASSPAAGSGEQYF
TRBV6-6	NA	TRBJ1-5	NA	TGTGCCAGCAGTCCTTATAGCAATCAGCCCCAGCATTTT	CASSPYSNQPQHF
TRBV5-3	TRBD2	TRBJ2-7	NA	TGTGCCAGAAGCTTGGTTAGCGGGAGTTTCAACGAGCAGTACTTC	CARSLVSGSFNEQYF
TRBV15	NA	TRBJ1-5	once	TGTGCCACCAGCAGAGTCGCAGGGCAAAGAAGGCCCCAGCATTTT	CATSRVAGQRRPQHF
TRBV20-1	NA	TRBJ1-5	NA	TGCAGTGCTAGTGGGGGCCTGAGGCCCCAGCATTTT	CSASGGLRPQHF
TRBV9	TRBD2	TRBJ2-1	NA	TGTGCCAGCAGCGCGAGCGGGGTCTCCTACAATGAGCAGTTCTTC	CASSASGVSYNEQFF
TRBV19	NA	TRBJ2-7	NA	TGTGCCAGTAGTATAGTCAGGGCGGACGAGCAGTACTTC	CASSIVRADEQYF
TRBV19	TRBD2	TRBJ2-1	NA	TGTGCCAGTAGCCCTTGGACTAGCGGGACCTACAAAAACTCCTACAATGAGCAGTTCTTC	CASSPWTSGTYKNSYNEQFF
TRBV12-3/TRBV12-4	NA	TRBJ2-5	NA	TGTGCCAGCAGTATCGACGGACTCGAGACCCAGTACTTC	CASSIDGLETQYF
TRBV27	TRBD2	TRBJ2-2	NA	TGTGCCAGCAGACGAATGGGCGGGAGAACCGGGGAGCTGTTTTTT	CASRRMGGRTGELFF
TRBV29-1	TRBD2	TRBJ2-5	NA	TGCAGCGTTGTAGGCCCAGCGGGATCCCAAGAGACCCAGTACTTC	CSVVGPAGSQETQYF
TRBV7-3	TRBD2	TRBJ2-1	NA	TGTGCCAGCAGTCCCGGGACTAGCGCTGGGAATGAGCAGTTCTTC	CASSPGTSAGNEQFF
TRBV7-9	NA	TRBJ1-3	NA	TGTGCCAGCAGCTTAGGGCGGGGACGCTCAACTGGAAACACCATATATTTT	CASSLGRGRSTGNTIYF
TRBV6-5	NA	TRBJ2-4	NA	TGTGCCAGCAGACGGGACTTCAAAAACATTCAGTACTTC	CASRRDFKNIQYF
TRBV5-6	TRBD1	TRBJ1-5	NA	TGTGCCAGCAGTCGCGGACAGGGAGATCAGCCCCAGCATTTT	CASSRGQGDQPQHF
TRBV9	NA	TRBJ2-4	NA	TGTGCCAGCAGCGGCTTCTACAGGGCAGGAGAAAACATTCAGTACTTC	CASSGFYRAGENIQYF
TRBV18	NA	TRBJ2-5	NA	TGTGCCAGCTCACCCTCGGCAGGGCCAGAGACCCAGTACTTC	CASSPSAGPETQYF
TRBV4-1	TRBD2	TRBJ2-2	NA	TGCGCCAGCAGCCAGGGTAGCGGGAGAGGTAGGACCGGGGAGCTGTTTTTT	CASSQGSGRGRTGELFF
TRBV2	NA	TRBJ1-1	NA	TGTGCCAGCAGTCAGGCCACGCCGGCCACTGAAGCTTTCTTT	CASSQATPATEAFF
TRBV6-5	TRBD1	TRBJ2-7	NA	TGTGCCAGCAGTTTAGGGACAGGGGGCCTCGAGCAGTACTTC	CASSLGTGGLEQYF
TRBV2	NA	TRBJ1-2	NA	TGTGCCAGCAGTGAAGATTGGGGGGACTATGGCTACACCTTC	CASSEDWGDYGYTF
TRBV5-1	NA	TRBJ2-3	once	TGCGCCAGCAGCTTGGTCGTAGCTAGCACAGATACGCAGTATTTT	CASSLVVASTDTQYF
TRBV28	NA	TRBJ1-1	NA	TGTGCCAGCAGTCCCCGGCAGCCCTTCGGGGACACTGAAGCTTTCTTT	CASSPRQPFGDTEAFF
TRBV6-5	TRBD2	TRBJ2-1	NA	TGTGCCAGCAGTTGGGGAGGGAAGTCCTACAATGAGCAGTTCTTC	CASSWGGKSYNEQFF
TRBV24-1	NA	TRBJ2-1	NA	TGTGCCACCAGCACCGGGGGCTACAATGAGCAGTTCTTC	CATSTGGYNEQFF
TRBV6-5	NA	TRBJ2-5	NA	TGTGCCAGCAGTTACACCGGGACGCTCGGCGGGAAGACCCAGTACTTC	CASSYTGTLGGKTQYF
TRBV9	TRBD2	TRBJ2-7	NA	TGTGCCAGCAGCGTGTCTAGCGGGAGGTTTGACGAGCAGTACTTC	CASSVSSGRFDEQYF